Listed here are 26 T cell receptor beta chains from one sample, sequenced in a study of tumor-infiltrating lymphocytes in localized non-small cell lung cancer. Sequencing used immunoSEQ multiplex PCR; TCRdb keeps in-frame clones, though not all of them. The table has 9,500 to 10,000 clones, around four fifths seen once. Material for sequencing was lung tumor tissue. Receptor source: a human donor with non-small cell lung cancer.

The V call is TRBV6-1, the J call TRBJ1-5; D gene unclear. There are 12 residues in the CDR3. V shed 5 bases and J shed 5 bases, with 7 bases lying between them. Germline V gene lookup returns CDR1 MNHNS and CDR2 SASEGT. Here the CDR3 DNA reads TGTGCCAGCAGTACGCGCGATCAGCCCCAGCATTTT. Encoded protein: CASSTRDQPQHF.

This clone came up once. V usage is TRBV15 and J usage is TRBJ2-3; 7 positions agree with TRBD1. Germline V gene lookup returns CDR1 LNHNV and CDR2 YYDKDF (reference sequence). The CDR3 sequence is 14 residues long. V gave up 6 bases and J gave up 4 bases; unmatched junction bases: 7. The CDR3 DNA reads TGTGCCACCAGACAGGGGCGGGTGCCAGATACGCAGTATTTT. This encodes CATRQGRVPDTQYF.

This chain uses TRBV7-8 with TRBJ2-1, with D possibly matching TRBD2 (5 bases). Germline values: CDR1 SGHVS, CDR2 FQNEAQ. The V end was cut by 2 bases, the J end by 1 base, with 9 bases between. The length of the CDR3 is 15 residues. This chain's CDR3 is CASSLRERSYNEQFF. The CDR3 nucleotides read TGTGCCAGCAGCTTACGTGAGCGGTCCTACAATGAGCAGTTCTTC. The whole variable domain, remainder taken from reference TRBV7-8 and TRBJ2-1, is GAGVSQSPRYKVAKRGQDVALRCDPISGHVSLFWYQQALGQGPEFLTYFQNEAQLDKSGLPSDRFFAERPEGSVSTLKIQRTQQEDSAVYLCASSLRERSYNEQFFGPGTRLTVL.

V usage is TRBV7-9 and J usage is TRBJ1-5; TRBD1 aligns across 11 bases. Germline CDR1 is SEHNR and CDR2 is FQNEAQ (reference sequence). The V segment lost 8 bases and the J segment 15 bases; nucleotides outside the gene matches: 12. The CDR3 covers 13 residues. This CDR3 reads CASGPWGQGVLHF. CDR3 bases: TGTGCCAGCGGCCCCTGGGGACAGGGGGTACTGCATTTT. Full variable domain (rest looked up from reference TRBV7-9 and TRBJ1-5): DTGVSQNPRHKITKRGQNVTFRCDPISEHNRLYWYRQTLGQGPEFLTYFQNEAQLEKSRLLSDRFSAERPKGSFSTLEIQRTEQGDSAMYLCASGPWGQGVLHFGDGTRLSIL.

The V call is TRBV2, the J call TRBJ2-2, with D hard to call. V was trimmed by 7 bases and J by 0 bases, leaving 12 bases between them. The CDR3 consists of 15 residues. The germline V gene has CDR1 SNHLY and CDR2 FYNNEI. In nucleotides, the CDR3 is TGTGCCAGCACCGGAACAGTGGCGAACACCGGGGAGCTGTTTTTT. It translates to CASTGTVANTGELFF.

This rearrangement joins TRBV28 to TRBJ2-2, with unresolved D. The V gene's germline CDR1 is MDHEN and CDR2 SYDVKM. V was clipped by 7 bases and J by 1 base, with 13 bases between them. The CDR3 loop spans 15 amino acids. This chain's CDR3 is CASITNVLNTGELFF. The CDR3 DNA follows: TGTGCCAGCATAACTAATGTCCTGAACACCGGGGAGCTGTTTTTT.

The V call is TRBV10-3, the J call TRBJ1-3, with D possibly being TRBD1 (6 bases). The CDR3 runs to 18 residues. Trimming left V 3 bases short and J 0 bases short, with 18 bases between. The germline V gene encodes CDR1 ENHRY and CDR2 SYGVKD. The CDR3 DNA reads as TGTGCCATCAGTGACCGGGACAAGACGGGCAGCTCTGGAAACACCATATATTTT. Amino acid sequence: CAISDRDKTGSSGNTIYF.

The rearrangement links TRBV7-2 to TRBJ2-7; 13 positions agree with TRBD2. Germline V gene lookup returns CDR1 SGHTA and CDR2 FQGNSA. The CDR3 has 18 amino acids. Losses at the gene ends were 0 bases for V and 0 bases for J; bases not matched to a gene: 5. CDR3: CASSLAGTSGIFSYEQYF. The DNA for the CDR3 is TGTGCCAGCAGCTTAGCCGGGACTAGCGGGATTTTCTCCTACGAGCAGTACTTC. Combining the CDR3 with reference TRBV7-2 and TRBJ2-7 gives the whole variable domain GAGVSQSPSNKVTEKGKDVELRCDPISGHTALYWYRQSLGQGLEFLIYFQGNSAPDKSGLPSDRFSAERTGGSVSTLTIQRTQQEDSAVYLCASSLAGTSGIFSYEQYFGPGTRLTVT.

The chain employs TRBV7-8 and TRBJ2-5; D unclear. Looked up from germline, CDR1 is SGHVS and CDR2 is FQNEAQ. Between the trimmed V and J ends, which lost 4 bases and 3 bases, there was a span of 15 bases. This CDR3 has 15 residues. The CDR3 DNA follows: TGTGCCAGCAGCTCCAGTACCCTACTTGAAGAGACCCAGTACTTC. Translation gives CASSSSTLLEETQYF.

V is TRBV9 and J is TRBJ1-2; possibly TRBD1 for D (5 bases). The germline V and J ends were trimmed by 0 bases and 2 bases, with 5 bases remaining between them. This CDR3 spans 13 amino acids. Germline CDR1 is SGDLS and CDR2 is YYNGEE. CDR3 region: CASSVGQNYGYTF. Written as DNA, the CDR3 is TGTGCCAGCAGCGTAGGACAGAACTATGGCTACACCTTC.

For the CDR3, the DNA is TGTGCCAGCTCACCCGGACTGGGGAATCAGCCCCAGCATTTT. Its translation is CASSPGLGNQPQHF. The chain has TRBV18 and TRBJ1-5; D gene ambiguous. V was clipped by 3 bases and J by 4 bases, with 10 bases between them. Germline V gene lookup returns CDR1 KGHSH and CDR2 LQKENI. The CDR3 totals 14 residues.

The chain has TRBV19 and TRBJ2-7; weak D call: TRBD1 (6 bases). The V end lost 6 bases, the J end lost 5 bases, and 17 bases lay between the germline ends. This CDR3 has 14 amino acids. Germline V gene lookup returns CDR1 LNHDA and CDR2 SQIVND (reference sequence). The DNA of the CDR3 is TGTGCCAGTAGCTGGACAGTGGGGGTCGACGAGCAGTACTTC. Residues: CASSWTVGVDEQYF. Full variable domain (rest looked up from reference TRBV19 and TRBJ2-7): DGGITQSPKYLFRKEGQNVTLSCEQNLNHDAMYWYRQDPGQGLRLIYYSQIVNDFQKGDIAEGYSVSREKKESFPLTVTSAQKNPTAFYLCASSWTVGVDEQYFGPGTRLTVT.

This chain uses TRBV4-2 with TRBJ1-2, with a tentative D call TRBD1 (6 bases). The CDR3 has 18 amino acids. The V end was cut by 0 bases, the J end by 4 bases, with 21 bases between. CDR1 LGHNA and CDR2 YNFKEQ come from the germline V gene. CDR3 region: CASSQELWTAGGSYGYTF. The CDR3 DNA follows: TGTGCCAGCAGCCAAGAGCTGTGGACAGCAGGTGGGAGCTATGGCTACACCTTC.

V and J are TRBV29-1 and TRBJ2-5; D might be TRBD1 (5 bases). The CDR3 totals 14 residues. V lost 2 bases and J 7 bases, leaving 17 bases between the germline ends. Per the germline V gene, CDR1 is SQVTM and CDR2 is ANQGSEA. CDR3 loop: CSVEIHPKGVTQYF. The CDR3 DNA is TGCAGCGTTGAAATACACCCCAAAGGGGTGACCCAGTACTTC.

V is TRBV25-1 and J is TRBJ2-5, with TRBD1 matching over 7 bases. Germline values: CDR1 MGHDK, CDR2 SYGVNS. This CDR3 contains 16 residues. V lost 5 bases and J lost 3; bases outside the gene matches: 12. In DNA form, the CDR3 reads TGTGCCAGCAGTACCCCGGACAGGCTGATAAAAGAGACCCAGTACTTC. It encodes CASSTPDRLIKETQYF.

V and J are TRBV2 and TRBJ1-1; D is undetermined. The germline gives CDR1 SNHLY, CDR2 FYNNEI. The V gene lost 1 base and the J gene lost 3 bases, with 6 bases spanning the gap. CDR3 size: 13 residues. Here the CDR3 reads CASSEDTYTEAFF. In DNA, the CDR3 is TGTGCCAGCAGTGAAGACACTTACACTGAAGCTTTCTTT.

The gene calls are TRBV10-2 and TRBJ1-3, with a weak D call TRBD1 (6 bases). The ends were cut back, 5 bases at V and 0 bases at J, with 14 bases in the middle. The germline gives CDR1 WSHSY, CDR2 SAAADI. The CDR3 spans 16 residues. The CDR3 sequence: CASSRGQFLSGNTIYF. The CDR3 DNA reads TGCGCCAGCAGTCGAGGACAGTTCCTCTCTGGAAACACCATATATTTT.

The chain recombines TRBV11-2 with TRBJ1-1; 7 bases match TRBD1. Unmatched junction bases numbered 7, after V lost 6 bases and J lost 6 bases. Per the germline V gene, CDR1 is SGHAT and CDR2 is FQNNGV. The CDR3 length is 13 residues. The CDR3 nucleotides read TGTGCCAGCAGTTCCGGGACAGCCGCTGAAGCTTTCTTT. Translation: CASSSGTAAEAFF.

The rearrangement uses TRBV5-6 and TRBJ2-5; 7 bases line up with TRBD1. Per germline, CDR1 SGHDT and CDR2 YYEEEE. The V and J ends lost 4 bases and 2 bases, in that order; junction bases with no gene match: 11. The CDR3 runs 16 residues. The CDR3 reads CASSGFRQGRQETQYF. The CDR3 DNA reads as TGTGCCAGCAGCGGATTTAGACAGGGAAGACAAGAGACCCAGTACTTC. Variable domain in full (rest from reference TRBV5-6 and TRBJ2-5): DAGVTQSPTHLIKTRGQQVTLRCSPKSGHDTVSWYQQALGQGPQFIFQYYEEEERQRGNFPDRFSGHQFPNYSSELNVNALLLGDSALYLCASSGFRQGRQETQYFGPGTRLLVL.

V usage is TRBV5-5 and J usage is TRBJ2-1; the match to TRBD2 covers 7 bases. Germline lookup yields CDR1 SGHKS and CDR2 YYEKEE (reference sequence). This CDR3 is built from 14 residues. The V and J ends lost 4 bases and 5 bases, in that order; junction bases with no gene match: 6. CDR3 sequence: CASSHLGGNNEQFF. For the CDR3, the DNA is TGTGCCAGCAGCCACCTGGGGGGGAACAATGAGCAGTTCTTC.

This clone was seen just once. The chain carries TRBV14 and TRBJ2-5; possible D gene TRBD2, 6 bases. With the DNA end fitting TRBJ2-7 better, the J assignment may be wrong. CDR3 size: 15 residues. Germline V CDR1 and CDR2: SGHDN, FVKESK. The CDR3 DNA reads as TGTGCCAGCAGCGTACGACCGGGGGACCCCTACGAGCAGTACTTC. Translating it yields CASSVRPGDPYEQYF.

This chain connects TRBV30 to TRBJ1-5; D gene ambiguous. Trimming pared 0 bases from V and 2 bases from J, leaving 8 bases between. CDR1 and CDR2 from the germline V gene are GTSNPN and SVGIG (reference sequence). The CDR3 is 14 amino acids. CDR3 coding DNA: TGTGCCTGGAGTGTACTAAATGGCAATCAGCCCCAGCATTTT. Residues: CAWSVLNGNQPQHF.

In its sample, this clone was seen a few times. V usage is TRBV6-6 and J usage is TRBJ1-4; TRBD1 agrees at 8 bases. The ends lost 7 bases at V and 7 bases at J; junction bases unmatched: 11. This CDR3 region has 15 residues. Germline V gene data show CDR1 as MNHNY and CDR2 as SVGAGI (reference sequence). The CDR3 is CASNAPQGGAEKLFF. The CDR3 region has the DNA TGTGCCAGCAACGCCCCACAGGGGGGGGCTGAAAAACTGTTTTTT.

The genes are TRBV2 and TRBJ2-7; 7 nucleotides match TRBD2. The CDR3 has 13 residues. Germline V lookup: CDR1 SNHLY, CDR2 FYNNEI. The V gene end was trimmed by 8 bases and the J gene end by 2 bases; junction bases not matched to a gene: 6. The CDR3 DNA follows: TGTGCCAGCCGACTAGCTAGCGCCTACGAGCAGTACTTC. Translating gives CASRLASAYEQYF.

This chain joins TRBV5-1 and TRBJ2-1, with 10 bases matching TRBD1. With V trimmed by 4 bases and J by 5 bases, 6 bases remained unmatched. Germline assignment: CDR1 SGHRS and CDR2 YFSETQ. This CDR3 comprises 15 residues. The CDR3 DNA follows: TGCGCCAGCAGCGGTCGGGACAGGGGACACAATGAGCAGTTCTTC. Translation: CASSGRDRGHNEQFF. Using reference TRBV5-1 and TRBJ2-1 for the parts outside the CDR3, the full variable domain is KAGVTQTPRYLIKTRGQQVTLSCSPISGHRSVSWYQQTPGQGLQFLFEYFSETQRNKGNFPGRFSGRQFSNSRSEMNVSTLELGDSALYLCASSGRDRGHNEQFFGPGTRLTVL.

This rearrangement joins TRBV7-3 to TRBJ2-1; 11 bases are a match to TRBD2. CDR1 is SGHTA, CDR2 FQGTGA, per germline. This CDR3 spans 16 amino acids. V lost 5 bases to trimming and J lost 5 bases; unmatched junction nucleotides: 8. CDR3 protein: CASSPTGTSGHNEQFF. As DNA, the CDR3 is TGTGCCAGCAGCCCGACCGGGACTAGCGGCCACAATGAGCAGTTCTTC.